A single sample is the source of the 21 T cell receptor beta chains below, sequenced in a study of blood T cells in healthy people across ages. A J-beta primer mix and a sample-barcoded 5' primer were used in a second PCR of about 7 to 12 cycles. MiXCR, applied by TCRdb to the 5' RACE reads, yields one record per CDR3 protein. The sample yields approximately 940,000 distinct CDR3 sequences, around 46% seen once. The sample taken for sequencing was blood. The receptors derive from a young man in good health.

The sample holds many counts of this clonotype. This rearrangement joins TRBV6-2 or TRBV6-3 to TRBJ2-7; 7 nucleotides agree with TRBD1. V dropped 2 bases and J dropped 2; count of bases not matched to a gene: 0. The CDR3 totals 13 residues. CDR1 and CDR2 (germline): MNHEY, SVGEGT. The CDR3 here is CASSYDRAYEQYF. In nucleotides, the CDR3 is TGTGCCAGCAGTTACGACAGGGCCTACGAGCAGTACTTC.

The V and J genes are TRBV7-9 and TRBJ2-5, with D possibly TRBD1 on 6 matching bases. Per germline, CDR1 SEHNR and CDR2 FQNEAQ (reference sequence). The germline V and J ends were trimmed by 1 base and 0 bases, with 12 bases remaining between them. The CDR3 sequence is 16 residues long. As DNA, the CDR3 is TGTGCCAGCAGCTTAGGCGCAGGGGCCGACCAAGAGACCCAGTACTTC. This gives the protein CASSLGAGADQETQYF.

The CDR3 is CATSDPRGGPDTQYF. The DNA for the CDR3 is TGTGCCACCAGTGATCCGCGGGGGGGCCCAGATACGCAGTATTTT. The rearrangement joins TRBV24-1 to TRBJ2-3; 9 nucleotides match TRBD2. Germline V lookup: CDR1 KGHDR, CDR2 SFDVKD. This CDR3 is 15 amino acids long. J lost 4 bases, V lost 3 bases, and 4 bases had no gene match.

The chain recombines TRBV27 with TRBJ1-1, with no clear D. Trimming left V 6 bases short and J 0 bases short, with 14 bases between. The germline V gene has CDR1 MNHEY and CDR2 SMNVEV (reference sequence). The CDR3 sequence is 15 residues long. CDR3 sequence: CASRREGAMNTEAFF. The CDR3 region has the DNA TGTGCCAGCAGGAGGGAAGGAGCGATGAACACTGAAGCTTTCTTT.

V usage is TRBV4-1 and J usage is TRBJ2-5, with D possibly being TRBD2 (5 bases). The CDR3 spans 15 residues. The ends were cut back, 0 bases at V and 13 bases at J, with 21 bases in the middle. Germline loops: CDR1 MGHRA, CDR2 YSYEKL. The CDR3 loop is CASSQERTGYSERYF. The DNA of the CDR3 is TGCGCCAGCAGCCAAGAACGGACGGGATACAGTGAGCGGTACTTC.

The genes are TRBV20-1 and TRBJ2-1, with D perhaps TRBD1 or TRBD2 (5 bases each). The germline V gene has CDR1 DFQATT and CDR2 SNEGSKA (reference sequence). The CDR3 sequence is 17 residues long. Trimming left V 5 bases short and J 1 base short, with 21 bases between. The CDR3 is CSAHHRAGTGSYNEQFF. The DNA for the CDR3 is TGCAGTGCTCACCACCGGGCAGGGACCGGTTCCTACAATGAGCAGTTCTTC.

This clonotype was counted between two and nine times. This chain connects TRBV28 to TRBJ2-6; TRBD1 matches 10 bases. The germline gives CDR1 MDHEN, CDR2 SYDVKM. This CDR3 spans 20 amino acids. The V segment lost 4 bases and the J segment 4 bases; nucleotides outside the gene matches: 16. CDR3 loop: CASSSSGTGVRGLGANVLTF. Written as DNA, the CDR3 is TGTGCCAGCAGTTCCTCCGGGACAGGGGTTAGAGGATTAGGGGCCAACGTCCTGACTTTC.

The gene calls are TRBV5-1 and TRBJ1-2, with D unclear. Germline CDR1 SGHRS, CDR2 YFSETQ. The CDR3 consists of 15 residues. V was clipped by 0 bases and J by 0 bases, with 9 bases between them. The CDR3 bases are TGCGCCAGCAGCTTGGTTTCTGGGACTAACTATGGCTACACCTTC. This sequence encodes CASSLVSGTNYGYTF.

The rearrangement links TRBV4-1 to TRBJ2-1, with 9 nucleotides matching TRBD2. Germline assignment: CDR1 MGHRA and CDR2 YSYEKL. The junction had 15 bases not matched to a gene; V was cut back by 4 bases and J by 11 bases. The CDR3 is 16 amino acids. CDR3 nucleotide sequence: TGCGCCAGCAGCCGAGTGGGCGGGGGGGAAGAGTTGAAGCAGTTCTTC. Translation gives CASSRVGGGEELKQFF.

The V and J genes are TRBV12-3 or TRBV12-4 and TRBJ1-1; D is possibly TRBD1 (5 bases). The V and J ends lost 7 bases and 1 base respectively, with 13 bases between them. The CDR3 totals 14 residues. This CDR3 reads CASTLSDRNTEAFF. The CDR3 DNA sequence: TGTGCCAGCACCCTCTCCGACAGGAACACTGAAGCTTTCTTT.

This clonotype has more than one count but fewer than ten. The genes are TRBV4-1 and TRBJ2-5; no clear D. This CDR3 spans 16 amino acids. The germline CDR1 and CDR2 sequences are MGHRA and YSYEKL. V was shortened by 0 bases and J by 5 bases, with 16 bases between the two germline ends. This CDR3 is CASSQDSRSRWETQYF. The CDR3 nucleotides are TGCGCCAGCAGCCAAGATAGCAGGTCCCGGTGGGAGACCCAGTACTTC.

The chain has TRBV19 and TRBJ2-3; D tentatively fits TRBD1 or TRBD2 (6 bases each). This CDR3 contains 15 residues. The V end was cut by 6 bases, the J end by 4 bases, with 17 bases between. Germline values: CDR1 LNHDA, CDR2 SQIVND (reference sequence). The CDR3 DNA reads TGTGCCAGTAGCCACCTGGGGGGCGCGGCAGATACGCAGTATTTT. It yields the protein CASSHLGGAADTQYF. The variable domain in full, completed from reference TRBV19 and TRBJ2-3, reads DGGITQSPKYLFRKEGQNVTLSCEQNLNHDAMYWYRQDPGQGLRLIYYSQIVNDFQKGDIAEGYSVSREKKESFPLTVTSAQKNPTAFYLCASSHLGGAADTQYFGPGTRLTVL.

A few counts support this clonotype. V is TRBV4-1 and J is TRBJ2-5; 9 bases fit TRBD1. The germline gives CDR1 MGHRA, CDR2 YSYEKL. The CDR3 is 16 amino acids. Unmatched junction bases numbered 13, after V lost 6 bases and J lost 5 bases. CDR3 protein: CASSQTSGQGGETQYF. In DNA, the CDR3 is TGCGCCAGCAGTCAAACCTCGGGACAGGGTGGGGAGACCCAGTACTTC.

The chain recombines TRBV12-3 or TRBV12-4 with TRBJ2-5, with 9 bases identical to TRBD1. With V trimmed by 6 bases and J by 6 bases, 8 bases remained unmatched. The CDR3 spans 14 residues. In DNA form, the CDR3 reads TGTGCCAGCAGCCGAACAGGGGGCTATCAGACCCAGTACTTC. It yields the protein CASSRTGGYQTQYF.

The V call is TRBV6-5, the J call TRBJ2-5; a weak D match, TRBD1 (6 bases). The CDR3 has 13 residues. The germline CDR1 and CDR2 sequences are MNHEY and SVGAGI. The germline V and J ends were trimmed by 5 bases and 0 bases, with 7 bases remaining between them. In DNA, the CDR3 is TGTGCCAGCAGTCGACAGGACCAAGAGACCCAGTACTTC. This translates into CASSRQDQETQYF.

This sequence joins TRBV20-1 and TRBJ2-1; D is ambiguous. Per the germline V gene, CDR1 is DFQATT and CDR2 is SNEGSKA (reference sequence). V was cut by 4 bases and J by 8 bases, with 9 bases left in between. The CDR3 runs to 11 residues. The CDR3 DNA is TGCAGTGCTAAACCCCTCGATGAGCAGTTCTTC. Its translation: CSAKPLDEQFF.

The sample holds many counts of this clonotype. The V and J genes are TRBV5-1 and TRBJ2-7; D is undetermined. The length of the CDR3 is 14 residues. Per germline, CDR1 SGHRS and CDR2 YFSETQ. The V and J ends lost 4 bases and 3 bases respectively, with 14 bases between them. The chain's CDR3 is CASSPDTSYYEQYF. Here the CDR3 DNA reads TGCGCCAGCAGCCCCGACACATCTTACTACGAGCAGTACTTC.

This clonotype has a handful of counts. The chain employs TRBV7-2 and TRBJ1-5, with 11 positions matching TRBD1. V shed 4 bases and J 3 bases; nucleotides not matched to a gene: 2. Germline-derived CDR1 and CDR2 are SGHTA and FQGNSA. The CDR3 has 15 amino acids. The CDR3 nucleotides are TGTGCCAGCAGCTGGGACAGGGGGAACAATCAGCCCCAGCATTTT. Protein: CASSWDRGNNQPQHF.

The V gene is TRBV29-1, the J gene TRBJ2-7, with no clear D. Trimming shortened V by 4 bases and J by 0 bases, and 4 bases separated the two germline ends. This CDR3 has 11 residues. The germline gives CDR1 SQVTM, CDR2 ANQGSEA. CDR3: CSVGHSYEQYF. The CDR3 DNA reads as TGCAGCGTTGGCCACTCCTACGAGCAGTACTTC.

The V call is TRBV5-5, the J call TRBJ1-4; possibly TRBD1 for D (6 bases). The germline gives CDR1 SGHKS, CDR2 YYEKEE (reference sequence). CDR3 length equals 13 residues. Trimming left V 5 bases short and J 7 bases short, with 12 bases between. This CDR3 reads CASSTGYGEKLFF. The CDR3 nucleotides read TGTGCCAGCAGTACAGGGTACGGTGAAAAACTGTTTTTT.

In DNA form, the CDR3 reads TGTGCCAGCAAGAGCGATACCTACAATGAGCAGTTCTTC. Residues: CASKSDTYNEQFF. The chain has TRBV2 and TRBJ2-1; D ambiguous. Germline V gives CDR1 SNHLY, CDR2 FYNNEI. V was clipped by 7 bases and J by 2 bases, with 9 bases between them. The CDR3 is 13 amino acids.